The 28 T cell receptor beta chains below were found in one sample sequenced in a study of tumor and adjacent non-tumor tissue in lung cancer. No cell sorting was done before RNA was extracted from the tissue. This non-tumor lung sample came from over 3 cm beyond the tumor edge. A modified ARM-PCR protocol with three rounds of nested PCR amplified TCRbeta. TCRdb fed the multiplex PCR reads into MiXCR, producing one record per CDR3 protein. The sample has 80,000 or so distinct CDR3 sequences, approximately 80% seen once. Sequences were obtained from distant non-tumor lung tissue. The receptors originated from a man aged 55-75 years with non-small cell lung cancer.

This clonotype turned up a few times. Compared with germline, one end of the junction differs, possibly owing to a read error. The genes are TRBV4-3 and TRBJ2-3, with D tentatively TRBD2 (5 bases). The CDR3 extends over 16 amino acids. CDR1 is LGHNA and CDR2 is YSLEER in the germline V gene. As DNA, the CDR3 is TGCGTCAGCATCCAAGATAGAGAGGGCACCACAGATACGCAGTATTTT. Translating it yields CVSIQDREGTTDTQYF.

A remark on this clonotype: A much larger clone lies one base from this, so it may be a read error. This CDR3 fails to terminate in the conserved phenylalanine or tryptophan, so it likely reflects a read error. The chain uses TRBV7-9 and TRBJ2-2; TRBD2 matches 9 bases. The germline CDR1 and CDR2 sequences are SEHNR and FQNEAQ (reference sequence). The CDR3 spans 14 residues. J was trimmed by 9 bases and V by 1 base; bases with no gene match: 3. DNA of the CDR3: TGTGCCAGCAGCTTAGATGGGACTAGCTGGGAGCTGTTTTCT. Encoded protein: CASSLDGTSWELFS.

Turning to this clonotype: One end of the junction fails to match germline, which may point to a read error. V is TRBV4-3 and J is TRBJ2-7, with a weak D call TRBD2 (6 bases). Germline V gene data show CDR1 as LGHNA and CDR2 as YSLEER. This CDR3 region has 15 residues. CDR3 loop: CASSQWTNYSYEHYF. CDR3 nucleotide sequence: TGCGCCAGCAGCCAATGGACTAACTACTCCTACGAGCACTACTTC.

The CDR3 coding sequence is TGCATTATCATATCAGATACGCAGTATTTT. Its translation is CIIISDTQYF. V gene TRBV20-1 combines with J gene TRBJ2-3, with unresolved D. Germline CDR1 DFQATT, CDR2 SNEGSKA (reference sequence). This CDR3 has 10 residues.

As regards this clonotype: The junction does not match germline at one end; this may be a read error. This sequence joins TRBV11-2 and TRBJ2-7, with 12 positions matching TRBD2. The CDR3 sequence is 15 residues long. Germline CDR1 and CDR2: SGHAT and FQNNGV. In nucleotides, the CDR3 is TGTGCCAGCAGCACTTCTAGCGGGGGGGCTCGGGAGCGGTATTTC. This encodes CASSTSSGGARERYF.

This chain uses TRBV6-6 with TRBJ2-5; the D is unclear. Germline V lookup: CDR1 MNHNY, CDR2 SVGAGI (reference sequence). The length of the CDR3 is 15 residues. Trimming pared 7 bases from V and 5 bases from J, leaving 20 bases between. CDR3 loop: CASTLSPTAGETQYF. In DNA form, the CDR3 reads TGTGCCAGCACTTTGTCCCCAACCGCCGGGGAGACCCAGTACTTC.

As for this clonotype: No conserved phenylalanine or tryptophan ends this CDR3, so it is likely a read error. This rearrangement joins TRBV6-5 to TRBJ2-7, with D possibly called TRBD1 or TRBD2 (5 bases each). The CDR3 has 15 residues. Germline V CDR1 and CDR2: MNHEY, SVGAGI. Deletions cut 6 bases from V and 3 bases from J, with 18 bases between. This CDR3 is CASSNGGVTRYEQYL. The CDR3 bases are TGTGCCAGCAGCAATGGGGGAGTAACTCGCTACGAGCAGTACCTC.

Comments on this clonotype: An end of the junction does not agree with germline; a read error may underlie this. The J gene is TRBJ2-1, the V gene TRBV20-1; 10 bases align to TRBD2. CDR1 and CDR2 (germline): DFQATT, SNEGSKA (reference sequence). The CDR3 is 14 amino acids. The CDR3 DNA sequence: TGCAGTGCTGACTCAGCGGGGGGGCCGTGGAATGAGCAGTTC. This codes for CSADSAGGPWNEQF.

A note on this clonotype: A junction boundary mismatches the germline segment, possibly from a read error. The V call is TRBV11-2, the J call TRBJ2-6; 7 bases match TRBD2. From germline, CDR1 is SGHAT and CDR2 FQNNGV. The length of the CDR3 is 18 residues. The CDR3 is CASSATSEGATGANVLSF. DNA of the CDR3: TGTGCCAGCAGTGCAACTAGCGAGGGAGCCACTGGGGCCAACGTCCTGTCTTTC.

Concerning this clonotype itself: One end of the junction varies from germline; a read error may be responsible. V gene TRBV11-2 combines with J gene TRBJ2-6; D unresolved. Per the germline V gene, CDR1 is SGHAT and CDR2 is FQNNGV. The CDR3 loop spans 14 amino acids. The CDR3, as DNA: TGTGTCACCAGTCCTATTTCTGGGACCAACGTCCTGACTTTC. As protein: CVTSPISGTNVLTF.

Details on this clonotype: One junction end does not reproduce the germline sequence, and a read error may be involved. The chain is built from TRBV28 and TRBJ2-3; D is undetermined. CDR1 is MDHEN and CDR2 is SYDVKM in the germline V gene. CDR3 size: 15 residues. As DNA, the CDR3 is TGTCCCAGCAGTCACCCTTCCAGTTTAAAGGATACGCAGTATTTT. The encoded protein is CPSSHPSSLKDTQYF.

Note on this clonotype: Being one base from a much bigger clone, this may be a read error. This chain connects TRBV5-1 to TRBJ2-2; D may be TRBD1 (5 bases). V was clipped by 4 bases and J by 7 bases, with 14 bases between them. CDR1 is SGHRS, CDR2 YFSETQ, per germline. The CDR3 runs 14 residues. This chain's CDR3 is CASSPLPDSGELFF. The CDR3 bases are TGCGCCAGCAGCCCGTTACCCGACAGCGGGGAGCTGTTTTTT.

Notes on this clonotype: A much larger clone sits a single nucleotide away, making a read error possible. The chain couples TRBV4-3 to TRBJ1-1; the D gene is possibly TRBD1 (5 bases). Germline values: CDR1 LGHNA, CDR2 YSLEER. Trimming removed 7 bases from V and 2 bases from J, with 14 bases in between. The CDR3 has 14 amino acids. This CDR3 reads CASILGAVNTEAFF. CDR3 nucleotides: TGCGCCAGCATTCTAGGGGCAGTCAACACTGAAGCTTTCTTT.

V usage is TRBV20-1 and J usage is TRBJ2-5; TRBD2 aligns across 8 bases. V shed 6 bases, J shed 10 bases, and the junction held 19 bases outside the gene matches. Germline V lookup: CDR1 DFQATT, CDR2 SNEGSKA (reference sequence). The CDR3 is 15 residues long. The CDR3 region is CSARTGLTGGKSQYF. The DNA of the CDR3 is TGCAGTGCCCGGACGGGACTAACGGGAGGGAAGAGCCAGTACTTC.

On this clonotype itself: Compared with germline, one end of the junction differs, possibly owing to a read error. J is TRBJ1-1 and V is TRBV12-3 or TRBV12-4; a weak D match, TRBD1 (5 bases). The CDR3 runs to 15 residues. This CDR3 reads CTSSFPGILITEAVF. The CDR3 DNA reads TGTACCAGCAGTTTCCCAGGGATACTGATCACTGAAGCTGTCTTT.

The chain couples TRBV4-2 to TRBJ2-6, with D perhaps matching TRBD2 (5 bases). Between the trimmed V and J ends, which lost 4 bases and 0 bases, there was a span of 10 bases. Germline CDR1 reads LGHNA; CDR2 reads YNFKEQ. The CDR3 spans 16 residues. The CDR3 loop is CASSLEGGSGANVLTF. DNA of the CDR3: TGTGCCAGCAGCCTAGAGGGCGGCTCTGGGGCCAACGTCCTGACTTTC.

Of note for this clonotype: The final CDR3 position lacks the conserved phenylalanine or tryptophan, pointing to a likely read error. The chain carries TRBV29-1 and TRBJ1-1, with 7 bases fitting TRBD1. V gave up 4 bases and J gave up 2 bases; unmatched junction bases: 4. The germline gives CDR1 SQVTM, CDR2 ANQGSEA. The CDR3 is made up of 13 amino acids. This CDR3 reads CSVVGQINTEAFI. Here the CDR3 DNA reads TGCAGCGTTGTGGGACAGATAAACACTGAAGCTTTCATA.

This clonotype was detected many times. This chain links TRBV4-2 with TRBJ2-1, with 10 bases identical to TRBD2. Trimming at V came to 3 bases and at J to 9 bases, leaving 8 bases not matched to a gene. Germline V lookup: CDR1 LGHNA, CDR2 YNFKEQ. The CDR3 totals 15 residues. CDR3 DNA: TGTGCCAGCAGCCAGGCCGGGACTAGCGCAATTGAGCAGTTCTTC. Translated: CASSQAGTSAIEQFF.

This clonotype was recorded once. A read error may produce the germline difference seen at one junction end. V and J are TRBV6-5 and TRBJ2-5; D uncertain. Germline assignment: CDR1 MNHEY and CDR2 SVGAGI. CDR3 size: 14 residues. CDR3 sequence reads: CASSYSGRVRTQYF. CDR3 in DNA: TGTGCCAGCAGTTACTCGGGAAGGGTAAGGACCCAATACTTC.

As for this clonotype: With a much larger clone just one base away, this may be a read error. This chain joins TRBV28 and TRBJ1-1; perhaps TRBD1 as D (5 bases). V shed 5 bases and J shed 6 bases, with 19 bases lying between them. Germline-derived CDR1 and CDR2 are MDHEN and SYDVKM. This CDR3 comprises 15 residues. The CDR3 region is CASSAGAGLLAEAFF. Here the CDR3 DNA reads TGTGCCAGCAGTGCAGGAGCGGGGCTTCTCGCTGAAGCTTTCTTT.

As concerns this clonotype: One end of the junction fails to match germline, which may point to a read error. The chain uses TRBV12-3 or TRBV12-4 and TRBJ2-5; no firm D call. CDR3 length: 15 residues. The CDR3 is CANSASGRASRTQYF. The CDR3 nucleotides read TGTGCCAACAGTGCCTCTGGACGGGCCTCTAGGACCCAGTACTTC.

For this clonotype: The junction departs from the called germline gene at one end, perhaps through a read error. This sequence joins TRBV11-2 and TRBJ2-7, with 8 positions matching TRBD1. The length of the CDR3 is 15 residues. Germline values: CDR1 SGHAT, CDR2 FQNNGV. CDR3 DNA sequence: TGTGTCAGCAGTTTAGGTTCAGGGGGCGGGCACGAGCAGTACTTC. As protein: CVSSLGSGGGHEQYF.

Turning to this clonotype: One end of the junction is discordant with germline, which a read error may explain. The chain employs TRBV29-1 and TRBJ2-3; no reliable D call. The length of the CDR3 is 10 residues. Germline assignment: CDR1 SQVTM and CDR2 ANQGSEA. DNA of the CDR3: TGCGGCGTTGAAGATGTGGACCAATATTTT. Translation gives CGVEDVDQYF.

Note on this clonotype: The junction differs from germline at one of its ends, possibly a read error. The chain uses TRBV11-3 and TRBJ2-1; no firm D call. Germline V gives CDR1 SGHNT, CDR2 YENEEA. The CDR3 is 15 amino acids. The CDR3 reads CATSNDKESYNEQFF. The DNA for the CDR3 is TGTGCCACCAGCAACGACAAAGAATCCTACAATGAGCAGTTCTTC. The variable domain in full, with the rest retrieved from reference TRBV11-3 and TRBJ2-1, is EAGVVQSPRYKIIEKKQPVAFWCNPISGHNTLYWYLQNLGQGPELLIRYENEEAVDDSQLPKDRFSAERLKGVDSTLKIQPAELGDSAVYLCATSNDKESYNEQFFGPGTRLTVL.

CDR3 residues: CASSSPLGGHSYEQYF. CDR3 nucleotides: TGTGCCAGCAGTTCCCCCCTGGGCGGCCACTCCTACGAGCAGTACTTC. V usage is TRBV28 and J usage is TRBJ2-7; D not resolved. CDR3 length: 16 residues. V was shortened by 4 bases and J by 0 bases, with 16 bases between the two germline ends. CDR1 MDHEN and CDR2 SYDVKM come from the germline V gene.

DNA of the CDR3: TGCGCCAGCAGCCAAGTTAGGACTAGCGGGAGGTTCTCCTACAATGAGCAGTTCTTC. It encodes CASSQVRTSGRFSYNEQFF. The rearrangement links TRBV4-1 to TRBJ2-1; 14 nucleotides agree with TRBD2. After removal of 1 base from V and 0 bases from J, the junction contained 5 bases not matched to a gene. The CDR3 has 19 amino acids. Germline CDR1 and CDR2: MGHRA and YSYEKL.

About this clonotype itself: At one boundary the junction diverges from the germline segment, which might be a read error. The chain combines TRBV11-2 with TRBJ1-1; perhaps TRBD1 as D (6 bases). The CDR3 extends over 14 amino acids. Germline assignment: CDR1 SGHAT and CDR2 FQNNGV. The CDR3: CASSFPLGQHDAFF. Here the CDR3 DNA reads TGTGCCAGCAGTTTCCCCCTGGGACAACATGATGCTTTCTTC.

Note on this clonotype: A much larger clone is a single base away; this may be a read error. V and J are TRBV5-4 and TRBJ2-1; 7 nucleotides align to TRBD2. CDR1 and CDR2 (germline): SGHNT, YYREEE (reference sequence). The CDR3 totals 16 residues. Here the CDR3 reads CASSFLKRDSYNKQFF. DNA for the CDR3: TGTGCCAGCAGCTTCTTAAAGCGGGACTCCTACAATAAGCAGTTCTTC.